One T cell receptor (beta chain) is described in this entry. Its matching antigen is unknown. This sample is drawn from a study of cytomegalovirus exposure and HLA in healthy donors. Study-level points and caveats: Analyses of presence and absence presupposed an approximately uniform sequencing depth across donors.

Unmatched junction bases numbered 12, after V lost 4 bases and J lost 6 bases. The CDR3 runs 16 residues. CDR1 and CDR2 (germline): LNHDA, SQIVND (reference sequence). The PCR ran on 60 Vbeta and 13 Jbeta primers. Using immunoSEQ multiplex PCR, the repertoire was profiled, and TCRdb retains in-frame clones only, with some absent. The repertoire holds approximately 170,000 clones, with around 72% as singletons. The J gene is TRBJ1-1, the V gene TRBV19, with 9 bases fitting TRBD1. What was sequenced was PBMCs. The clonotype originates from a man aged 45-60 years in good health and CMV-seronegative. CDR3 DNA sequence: TGTGCCAGTAGTAGCGACAGGGGGAATCAACGGCCTGAAGCTTTCTTT. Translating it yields CASSSDRGNQRPEAFF.